This TCR beta chain was recorded in a study of blood T cell repertoires in COVID-19. About the study: Acute-phase and convalescent COVID-19 samples originated in the United States, Italy and Spain.

There are 16 residues in the CDR3. Trimming took 5 bases from V and 5 from J, leaving 22 bases between them. Germline values: CDR1 SGHRS, CDR2 YFSETQ. Participants came from about two dozen US areas, aged roughly 18 to 89 years. Per the original methods: Estimates of nucleated cell counts were drawn from the amplification of reference gene primers. The method was immunoSEQ multiplex PCR; TCRdb's version includes in-frame clones alone and lacks a portion of them. Clonal size and the V and J genes are those of that table, whereas D and trimming came from the DNA. Of roughly 250,000 clones in the sample, about 89% were seen once.

The source is a woman between 18 and 29 years old who had recovered from COVID-19. The chain links TRBV5-1 to TRBJ2-5, with D possibly being TRBD2 (7 bases). Input material: PBMCs or T cells enriched from blood (not recorded which). The CDR3 DNA is TGCGCCAGCAGGACGTTACAGGGAGGGTTGGGGGAGACCCAGTACTTC. Protein product: CASRTLQGGLGETQYF.